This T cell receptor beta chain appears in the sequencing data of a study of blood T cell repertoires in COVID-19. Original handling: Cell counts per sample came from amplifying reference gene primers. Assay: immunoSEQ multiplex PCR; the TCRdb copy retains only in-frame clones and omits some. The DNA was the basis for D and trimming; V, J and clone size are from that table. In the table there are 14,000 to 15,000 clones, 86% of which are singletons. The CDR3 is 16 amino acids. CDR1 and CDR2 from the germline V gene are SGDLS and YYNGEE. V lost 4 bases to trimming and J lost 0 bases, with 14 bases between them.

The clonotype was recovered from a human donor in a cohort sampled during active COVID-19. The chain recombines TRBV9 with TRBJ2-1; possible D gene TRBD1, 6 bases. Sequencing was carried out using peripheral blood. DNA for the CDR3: TGTGCCAGCAGCTTGGATCAGGGGAGCTCCTACAATGAGCAGTTCTTC. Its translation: CASSLDQGSSYNEQFF. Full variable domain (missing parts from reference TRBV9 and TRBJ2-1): DSGVTQTPKHLITATGQRVTLRCSPRSGDLSVYWYQQSLDQGLQFLIQYYNGEERAKGNILERFSAQQFPDLHSELNLSSLELGDSALYFCASSLDQGSSYNEQFFGPGTRLTVL.